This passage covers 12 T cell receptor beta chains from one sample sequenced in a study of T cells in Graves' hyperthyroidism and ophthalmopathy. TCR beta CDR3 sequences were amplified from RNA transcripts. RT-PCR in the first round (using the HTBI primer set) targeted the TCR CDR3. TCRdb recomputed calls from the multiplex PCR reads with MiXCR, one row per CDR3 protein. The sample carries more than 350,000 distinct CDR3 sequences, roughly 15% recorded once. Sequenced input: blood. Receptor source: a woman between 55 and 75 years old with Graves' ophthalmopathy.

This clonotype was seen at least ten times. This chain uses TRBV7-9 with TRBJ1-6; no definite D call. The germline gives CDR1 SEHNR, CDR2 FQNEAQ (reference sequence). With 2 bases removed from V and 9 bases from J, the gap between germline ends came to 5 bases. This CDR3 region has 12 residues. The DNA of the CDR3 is TGTGCCAGCAGCTTATCAGGTTCACCCCTCCACTTT. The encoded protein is CASSLSGSPLHF.

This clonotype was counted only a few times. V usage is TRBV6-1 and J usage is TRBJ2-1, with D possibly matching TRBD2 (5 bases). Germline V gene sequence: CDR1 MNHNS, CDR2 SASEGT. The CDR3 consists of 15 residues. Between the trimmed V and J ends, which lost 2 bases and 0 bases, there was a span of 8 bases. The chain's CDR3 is CASSERGSSYNEQFF. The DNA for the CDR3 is TGTGCCAGCAGTGAACGGGGTAGCTCCTACAATGAGCAGTTCTTC.

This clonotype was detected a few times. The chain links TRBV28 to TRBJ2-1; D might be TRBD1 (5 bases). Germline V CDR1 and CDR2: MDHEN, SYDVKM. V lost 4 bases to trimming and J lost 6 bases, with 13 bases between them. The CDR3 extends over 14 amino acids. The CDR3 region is CASSSRPDSNEQFF. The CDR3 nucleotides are TGTGCCAGCAGTTCCCGGCCAGACAGCAATGAGCAGTTCTTC.

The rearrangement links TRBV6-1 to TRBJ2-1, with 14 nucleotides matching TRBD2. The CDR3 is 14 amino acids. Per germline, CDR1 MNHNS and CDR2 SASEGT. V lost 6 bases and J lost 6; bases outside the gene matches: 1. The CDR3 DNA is TGTGCCAGCAGGACTAGCGGGAGGGTCAATGAGCAGTTCTTC. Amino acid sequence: CASRTSGRVNEQFF.

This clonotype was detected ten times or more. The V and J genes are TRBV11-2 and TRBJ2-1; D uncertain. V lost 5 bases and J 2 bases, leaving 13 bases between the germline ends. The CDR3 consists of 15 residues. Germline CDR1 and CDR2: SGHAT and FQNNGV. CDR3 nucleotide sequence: TGTGCCAGCAGCCCCCGCGGCGACGCCTACAATGAGCAGTTCTTC. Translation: CASSPRGDAYNEQFF.

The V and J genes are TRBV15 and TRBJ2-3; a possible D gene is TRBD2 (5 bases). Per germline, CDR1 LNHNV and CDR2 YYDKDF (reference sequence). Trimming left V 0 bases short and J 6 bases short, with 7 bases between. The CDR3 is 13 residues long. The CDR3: CATSRDPGDTQYF. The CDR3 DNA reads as TGTGCCACCAGCAGAGACCCGGGGGATACGCAGTATTTT. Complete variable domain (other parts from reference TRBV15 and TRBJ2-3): DAMVIQNPRYQVTQFGKPVTLSCSQTLNHNVMYWYQQKSSQAPKLLFHYYDKDFNNEADTPDNFQSRRPNTSFCFLDIRSPGLGDTAMYLCATSRDPGDTQYFGPGTRLTVL.

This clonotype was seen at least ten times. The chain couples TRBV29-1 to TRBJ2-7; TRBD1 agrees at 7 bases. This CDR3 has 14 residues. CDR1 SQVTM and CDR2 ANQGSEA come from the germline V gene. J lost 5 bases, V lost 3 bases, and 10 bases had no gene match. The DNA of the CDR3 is TGCAGCGTTGAGGGGGACAGCCATACTAACGAGCAGTACTTC. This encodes CSVEGDSHTNEQYF.

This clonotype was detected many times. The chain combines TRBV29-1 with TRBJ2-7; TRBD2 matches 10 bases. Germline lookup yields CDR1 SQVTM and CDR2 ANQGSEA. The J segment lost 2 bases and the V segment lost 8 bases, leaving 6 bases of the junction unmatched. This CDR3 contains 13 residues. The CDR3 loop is CSITGTSAYEQYF. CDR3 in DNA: TGCAGCATAACCGGGACTAGCGCCTACGAGCAGTACTTC.

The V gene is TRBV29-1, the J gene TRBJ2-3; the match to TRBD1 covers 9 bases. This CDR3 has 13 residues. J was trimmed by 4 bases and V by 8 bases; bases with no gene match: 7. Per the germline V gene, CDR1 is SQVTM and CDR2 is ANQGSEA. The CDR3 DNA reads TGCAGCACTCGGACAGGGGTTTCAGATACGCAGTATTTT. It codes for CSTRTGVSDTQYF.

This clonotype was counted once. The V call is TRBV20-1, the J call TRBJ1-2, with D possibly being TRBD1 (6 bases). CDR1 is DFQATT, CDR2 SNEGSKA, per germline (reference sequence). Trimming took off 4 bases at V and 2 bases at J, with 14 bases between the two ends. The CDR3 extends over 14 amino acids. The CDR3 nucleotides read TGCAGTGCTACTCCCCTAGGGGGAAACTATGGCTACACCTTC. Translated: CSATPLGGNYGYTF.

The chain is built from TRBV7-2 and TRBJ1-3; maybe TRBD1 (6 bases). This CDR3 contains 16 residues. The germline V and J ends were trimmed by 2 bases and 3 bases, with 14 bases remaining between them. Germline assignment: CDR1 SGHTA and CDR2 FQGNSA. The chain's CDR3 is CASSLLGGGLGNTIYF. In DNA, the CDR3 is TGTGCCAGCAGCTTATTAGGAGGGGGTCTTGGAAACACCATATATTTT.

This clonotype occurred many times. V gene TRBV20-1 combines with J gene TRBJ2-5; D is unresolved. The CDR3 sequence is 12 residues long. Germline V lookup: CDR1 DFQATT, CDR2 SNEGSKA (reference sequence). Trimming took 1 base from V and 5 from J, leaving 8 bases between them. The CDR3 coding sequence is TGCAGTGCTAGAGTGTCCGGGGAGACCCAGTACTTC. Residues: CSARVSGETQYF.